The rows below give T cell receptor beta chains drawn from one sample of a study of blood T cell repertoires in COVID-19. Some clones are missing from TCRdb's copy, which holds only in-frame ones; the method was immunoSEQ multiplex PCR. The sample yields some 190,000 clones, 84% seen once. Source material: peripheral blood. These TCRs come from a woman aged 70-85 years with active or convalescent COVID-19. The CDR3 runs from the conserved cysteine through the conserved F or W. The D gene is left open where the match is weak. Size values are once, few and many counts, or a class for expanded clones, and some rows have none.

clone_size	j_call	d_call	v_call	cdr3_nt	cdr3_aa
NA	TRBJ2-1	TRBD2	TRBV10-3	TGTGCCATCAAGCCTAGCGGGGACTACAATGAGCAGTTCTTC	CAIKPSGDYNEQFF
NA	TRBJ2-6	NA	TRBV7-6	TGTGCCAGCAGCTCCTCTTCTGGGGCCAACGTCCTGACTTTC	CASSSSSGANVLTF
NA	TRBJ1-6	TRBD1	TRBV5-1	TGCGCCAGCAGCACGGGGACAGCGGAATCCTCCTATAATTCACCCCTCCACTTT	CASSTGTAESSYNSPLHF
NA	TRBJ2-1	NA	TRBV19	TGTGCCAGTAGAGGGACGCGGGATGGATACAATGAGCAGTTCTTC	CASRGTRDGYNEQFF
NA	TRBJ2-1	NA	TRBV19	TGTGCCAGTAGTATGTACAGGGCCTACAATGAGCAGTTCTTC	CASSMYRAYNEQFF
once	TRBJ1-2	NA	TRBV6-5	TGTGCCAGCAGTTACTCGAGGGCCGAATATGGCTACACCTTC	CASSYSRAEYGYTF
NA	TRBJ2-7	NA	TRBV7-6	TGTGCCAGCAGCTCGCCTAATTTGCGCTACGAGCAGTACTTC	CASSSPNLRYEQYF
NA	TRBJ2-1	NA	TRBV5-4	TGTGCCAGCAGCTCAAGGAGCGGCTCCTACAATGAGCAGTTCTTC	CASSSRSGSYNEQFF
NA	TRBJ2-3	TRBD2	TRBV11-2	TGTGCCAGCAGCTCCACAGCGGGACTAGCCACAGATACGCAGTATTTT	CASSSTAGLATDTQYF
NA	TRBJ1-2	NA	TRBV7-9	TGTGCCAGCAGCTTAAGAGGATATGATGGCTACACCTTC	CASSLRGYDGYTF
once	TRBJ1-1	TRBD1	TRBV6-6	TGTGCCAGCAGATCCGGGACAGGAACCGGGAACACTGAAGCTTTCTTT	CASRSGTGTGNTEAFF
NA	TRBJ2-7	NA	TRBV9	TGTGCCAGCAGCGTAGATGTGGAGCGCCCCTACGAGCAGTACTTC	CASSVDVERPYEQYF
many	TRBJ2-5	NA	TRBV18	TGTGCCAGCTCACTGGGACTTCAAGAGACCCAGTACTTC	CASSLGLQETQYF
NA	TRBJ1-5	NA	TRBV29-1	TGCAGCGTTGACGGTGGCAGGGAAGGCAATCAGCCCCAGCATTTT	CSVDGGREGNQPQHF
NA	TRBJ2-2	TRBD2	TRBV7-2	TGTGCCAGCAGCTTATCCCTAGCGGGAGTTGCGGCCGGGGAGCTGTTTTTT	CASSLSLAGVAAGELFF
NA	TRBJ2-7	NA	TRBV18	TGTGCCAGCTCATCGGCCTACGAGCAGTACTTC	CASSSAYEQYF
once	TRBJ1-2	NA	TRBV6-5	TGTGCCAGCAGGGGTGCTCAGGCCGCCTATGGCTACACCTTC	CASRGAQAAYGYTF
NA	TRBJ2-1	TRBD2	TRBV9	TGTGCCAGCAGCGATCAAAAGACTAGCGGGAGTTTCGATGAGCAGTTCTTC	CASSDQKTSGSFDEQFF
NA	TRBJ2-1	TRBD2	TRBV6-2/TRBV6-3	TGTGCCAGCAGTCAGGGGACTAGCGGGCCGTTCCCCTACAATGAGCAGTTCTTC	CASSQGTSGPFPYNEQFF
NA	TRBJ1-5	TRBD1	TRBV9	TGTGCCAGCAGCACAGGGGGTGCCCCGAATCAGCCCCAGCATTTT	CASSTGGAPNQPQHF
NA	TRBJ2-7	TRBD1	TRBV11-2	TGTGCCAGCAGCCACAGGGGGACGGGACTGGGCCGCTCCTACGAGCAGTACTTC	CASSHRGTGLGRSYEQYF
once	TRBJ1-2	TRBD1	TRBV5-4	TGTGCCAGCAGCACCAACAGGGGGACCTATGGCTACACCTTC	CASSTNRGTYGYTF
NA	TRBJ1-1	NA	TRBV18	TGTGCCAGCTCACCACGTCAAGCGAACACTGAAGCTTTCTTT	CASSPRQANTEAFF
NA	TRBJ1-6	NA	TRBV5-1	TGCGCCAGCAGCTTGGGGGAGAATTCACCCCTCCACTTT	CASSLGENSPLHF
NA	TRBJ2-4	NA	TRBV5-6	TGTGCCAGCAGCTCCCTACTGAATACTCAGTACTTC	CASSSLLNTQYF
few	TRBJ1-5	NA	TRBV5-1	TGCGCCAGCAGCCCCCGCGGGGGAGGACAGCCCCAGCATTTT	CASSPRGGGQPQHF
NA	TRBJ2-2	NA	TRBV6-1	TGTGCCAGCAGTGAAGCCCTAGCGATCGATCCCGGGGAGCTGTTTTTT	CASSEALAIDPGELFF
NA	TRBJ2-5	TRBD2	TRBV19	TGTGCCAGTAGTTTCGGTAGCGGGAGAGTGTGGGGGGAGACCCAGTACTTC	CASSFGSGRVWGETQYF
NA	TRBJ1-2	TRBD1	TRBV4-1	TGCGCCAGCAGCCAAGATCATGAGACAGGGTTCTATGGCTACACCTTC	CASSQDHETGFYGYTF
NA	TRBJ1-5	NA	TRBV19	TGTGCCAGTAGCCTCGTGGGCCGTAGCAATCAGCCCCAGCATTTT	CASSLVGRSNQPQHF
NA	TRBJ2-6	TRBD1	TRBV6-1	TGTGCCAGCAGTGGAAGGGACAGGGGAGGCTCTGGGGCCAACGTCCTGACTTTC	CASSGRDRGGSGANVLTF
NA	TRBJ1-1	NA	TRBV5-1	TGCGCCAGCAGCCCGACAGTATTGAACACTGAAGCTTTCTTT	CASSPTVLNTEAFF
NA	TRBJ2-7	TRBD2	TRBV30	TGTGCCTGGAATAGCGGGAGGGGGGGTCCCTACGAGCAGTACTTC	CAWNSGRGGPYEQYF
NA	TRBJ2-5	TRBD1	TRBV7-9	TGTGCCAGCAGTCGGACAGGGGGCCGAGAGACCCAGTACTTC	CASSRTGGRETQYF
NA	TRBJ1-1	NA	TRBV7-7	TGTGCTAGCAGCTGGACAGATATGAACACTGAAGCTTTCTTT	CASSWTDMNTEAFF
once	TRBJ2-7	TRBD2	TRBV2	TGTGCCAGCAGCTACGGGACTCCGGGGGGCTACGAGCAGTACTTC	CASSYGTPGGYEQYF
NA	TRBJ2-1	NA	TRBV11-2	TGTGCCAGCAGCTTAGACAGAAACAATGAGCAGTTCTTC	CASSLDRNNEQFF
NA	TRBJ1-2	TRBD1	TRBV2	TGTGCCAGGGAGACAGGGGGGATGGATAACTATGGCTACACCTTC	CARETGGMDNYGYTF
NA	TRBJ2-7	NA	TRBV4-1	TGCGCCAGCAGCCAAGATCGATTGGCAGGGCCGGTCTACGAGCAGTACTTC	CASSQDRLAGPVYEQYF
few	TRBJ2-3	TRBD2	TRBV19	TGTGCCAGTAGTCGAAATGGGCTAGCGGGGCAGTATTTT	CASSRNGLAGQYF
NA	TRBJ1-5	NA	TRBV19	TGTGCCAGTAGTATGCGGGGGGGGCAGGCTGCCGTGGGGCAAAGGAATCAGCCCCAGCATTTT	CASSMRGGQAAVGQRNQPQHF
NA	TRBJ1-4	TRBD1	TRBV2	TGTGCCAGCAGTAAGGACAGGCAAAGTGAAAAACTGTTTTTT	CASSKDRQSEKLFF
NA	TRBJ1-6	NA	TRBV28	TGTGCCAGCAGTCTTTATAAAGCAGGGGAACGTAATTCACCCCTCCACTTT	CASSLYKAGERNSPLHF
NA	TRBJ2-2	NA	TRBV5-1	TGCGCCAGCACCCATACAGGAGCCATCGCGAACACCGGGGAGCTGTTTTTT	CASTHTGAIANTGELFF
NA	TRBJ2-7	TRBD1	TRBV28	TGTGCCAGCAGTTTGGCGGGACAGGGGTTGAACGAGCAGTACTTC	CASSLAGQGLNEQYF
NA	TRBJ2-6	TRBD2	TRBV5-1	TGCGCCAGCGCCCTGGGGCTAGCGGGAGCCCGAGGATCTTCTGGGGCCAACGTCCTGACTTTC	CASALGLAGARGSSGANVLTF
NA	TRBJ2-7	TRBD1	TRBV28	TGTGCCAGCAGTTTGAACAGGGGGCTCTACGAGCAGTACTTC	CASSLNRGLYEQYF
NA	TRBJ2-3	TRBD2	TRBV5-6	TGTGCCAGCAGCCCGAGCGGGAGGACGGATACGCAGTATTTT	CASSPSGRTDTQYF
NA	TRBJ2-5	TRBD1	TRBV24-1	TGTGCCACCAGCAGGGGGAGAGAGACCCAGTACTTC	CATSRGRETQYF
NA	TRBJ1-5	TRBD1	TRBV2	TGTGCCAGCAGTCGAGGACAGGGCCTCAGACAGCCCCAGCATTTT	CASSRGQGLRQPQHF
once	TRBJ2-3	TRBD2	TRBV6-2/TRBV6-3	TGTGCCAGCAGTTCCCTAAGGCCGACTAGCGGGAGTCGTGTAGATACGCAGTATTTT	CASSSLRPTSGSRVDTQYF
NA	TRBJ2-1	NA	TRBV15	TGTGCCACCAGCAGAGATAAGCGCATCCCCAAAGAGCAGTTCTTC	CATSRDKRIPKEQFF
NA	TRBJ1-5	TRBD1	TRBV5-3	TGTGCCAGAAGCGGGACAGGGGCGAACGGTCAGCCCCAGCATTTT	CARSGTGANGQPQHF
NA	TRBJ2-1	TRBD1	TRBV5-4	TGTGCCAGCAGCCCGATGACAGGGGCCTACAATGAGCAGTTCTTC	CASSPMTGAYNEQFF
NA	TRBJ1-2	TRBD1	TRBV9	TGTGCCAGCAGCGTAACCGGGACAGGGAGTGTAGAGGGCTACACCTTC	CASSVTGTGSVEGYTF
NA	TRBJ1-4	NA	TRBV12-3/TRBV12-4	TGTGCCAGCAGTTTTAGTGAGAGGGTCAGAGTGTTTTTT	CASSFSERVRVFF
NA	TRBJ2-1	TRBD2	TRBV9	TGTGCCAGCAGCGTGAGCGGGGAGGGCTACAATGAGCAGTTCTTC	CASSVSGEGYNEQFF
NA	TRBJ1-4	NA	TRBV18	TGTGCCAGCTCACGGGGGGTCGAAGAAAAACTGTTTTTT	CASSRGVEEKLFF
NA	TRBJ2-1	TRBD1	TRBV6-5	TGTGCCAGCAGAAGCCCGGGACAGGGCAAGGATGAGCAGTTCTTC	CASRSPGQGKDEQFF